This T cell receptor beta chain was identified during a study of T cell repertoires in cytomegalovirus infection. Per germline, CDR1 SQVTM and CDR2 ANQGSEA. The CDR3 consists of 14 residues. The V end lost 1 base, the J end lost 0 bases, and 7 bases lay between the germline ends. One entry per CDR3 protein results from TCRdb running MiXCR on the reads. The table lists fewer than 300,000 distinct CDR3 sequences, about 26% of them singletons. The sample consisted of PBMCs. The receptor comes from a human donor in good health (CMV status not recorded). Some clones in this sample may be carry-over from other donors' samples. This chain joins TRBV29-1 and TRBJ2-1; D is unresolved. The CDR3 is CSVEGGRSYNEQFF. CDR3 DNA sequence: TGCAGCGTTGAAGGTGGACGCTCCTACAATGAGCAGTTCTTC.